This TCR beta chain was profiled in a study of T cell repertoires in cytomegalovirus infection. From the reads, TCRdb called clonotypes with MiXCR, one entry per CDR3 protein. The table lists some 900,000 distinct CDR3 sequences, over 25% of them singletons, with around an eighth in the top ten. Findings and limits, study-wide: Dominant in the ex vivo response were TCR beta clonotypes restricted by HLA-C and specific for CMV.

CDR1 and CDR2 from the germline V gene are MNHNS and SASEGT. The V end was cut by 1 base, the J end by 4 bases, with 10 bases between. This CDR3 region has 14 residues. The table lists this clonotype with a few counts. The antigen remains undetermined. The source of this sequence is a human donor in good health (CMV status not recorded). Some clones in this sample may be carry-over from other donors' samples. V usage is TRBV6-1 and J usage is TRBJ1-1; D gene uncertain. Here the sequenced sample was cultured CD8+ T cells from PBMCs, taken from culture after CMV antigen stimulation. The CDR3 here is CASSEVEGFTEAFF. As DNA, the CDR3 is TGTGCCAGCAGTGAAGTGGAAGGGTTCACTGAAGCTTTCTTT.